Presented here are 16 T cell receptor beta chains from one specimen sequenced in a study of cytomegalovirus exposure and HLA in healthy donors. The PCR ran on 60 Vbeta and 13 Jbeta primers. The table came from immunoSEQ multiplex PCR; TCRdb's copy has only in-frame clones and leaves some out. The sample lists over 150,000 clones, roughly three quarters occurring once. Sequenced material: PBMCs. The receptors stem from a woman aged 50 to 60 in good health and CMV-seropositive.

This clone appeared once. The chain recombines TRBV6-5 with TRBJ1-2, with D perhaps TRBD1 (6 bases). The germline CDR1 and CDR2 sequences are MNHEY and SVGAGI. V lost 5 bases and J lost 6, with 16 bases in between. The CDR3 spans 14 residues. The CDR3 protein is CASSQRQVKDGYTF. The DNA of the CDR3 is TGTGCCAGCAGTCAAAGACAGGTGAAGGATGGCTACACCTTC.

The V call is TRBV4-2, the J call TRBJ2-5; 14 nucleotides match TRBD2. V was pared by 4 bases and J by 0 bases, with 10 bases of the junction left unmatched. Germline CDR1 is LGHNA and CDR2 is YNFKEQ. This CDR3 region has 19 residues. The CDR3 protein is CASSRSSTSGGGYQETQYF. The CDR3 nucleotides read TGTGCCAGCAGCCGCTCCTCGACTAGCGGGGGGGGTTACCAAGAGACCCAGTACTTC.

The J gene is TRBJ1-6, the V gene TRBV5-6, with D possibly matching TRBD1 (5 bases). Trimming pared 5 bases from V and 5 bases from J, leaving 14 bases between. This CDR3 spans 15 amino acids. Germline V gives CDR1 SGHDT, CDR2 YYEEEE. CDR3 sequence: CASRSLGGNNSPLHF. The CDR3 DNA sequence: TGTGCCAGCAGGAGCTTGGGGGGAAATAATTCACCCCTCCACTTT.

V and J are TRBV29-1 and TRBJ1-3; D is unclear. The CDR3 has 12 residues. Trimming took 4 bases from V and 4 from J, leaving 8 bases between them. CDR1 is SQVTM and CDR2 is ANQGSEA in the germline V gene. CDR3 DNA: TGCAGCGTTGCGGGTATCGGAAACACCATATATTTT. This gives the protein CSVAGIGNTIYF.

The rearrangement joins TRBV6-6 to TRBJ2-3; perhaps TRBD2 as D (5 bases). Germline V gene lookup returns CDR1 MNHNY and CDR2 SVGAGI (reference sequence). This CDR3 is 14 amino acids long. V was clipped by 6 bases and J by 0 bases, with 10 bases between them. The CDR3 DNA follows: TGTGCCAGCAGCTCCCAGCGGAGCACAGATACGCAGTATTTT. It codes for CASSSQRSTDTQYF.

J is TRBJ1-2 and V is TRBV5-6; D unclear. This CDR3 region has 13 residues. The germline V gene encodes CDR1 SGHDT and CDR2 YYEEEE. Between the trimmed V and J ends, which lost 5 bases and 4 bases, there was a span of 12 bases. The CDR3 nucleotides are TGTGCCAGCAGACCCAGAGGGATCTATGGCTACACCTTC. It encodes CASRPRGIYGYTF.

The V call is TRBV18, the J call TRBJ1-4; TRBD1 might be the D (5 bases). Germline loops: CDR1 KGHSH, CDR2 LQKENI. Trimming cost V 3 bases and J 6 bases, with 11 bases left between them. The CDR3 runs to 14 residues. CDR3: CASSPAGSDEKLFF. CDR3 DNA sequence: TGTGCCAGCTCACCGGCAGGGTCGGATGAAAAACTGTTTTTT.

This chain connects TRBV5-1 to TRBJ2-2; a weak D match, TRBD1 (6 bases). This CDR3 spans 15 amino acids. V gave up 0 bases and J gave up 6 bases, with 12 bases separating them. Germline CDR1 and CDR2: SGHRS and YFSETQ. This CDR3 reads CASSLDRVIPGELFF. DNA of the CDR3: TGCGCCAGCAGCTTGGACAGGGTAATCCCCGGGGAGCTGTTTTTT.

The chain is built from TRBV11-3 and TRBJ2-5, with D unclear. Germline assignment: CDR1 SGHNT and CDR2 YENEEA. There are 15 residues in the CDR3. V was shortened by 1 base and J by 2 bases, with 11 bases between the two germline ends. Written as DNA, the CDR3 is TGTGCCAGCAGCTTAGGGAGTATCCGGCAAGAGACCCAGTACTTC. Amino acid sequence: CASSLGSIRQETQYF.

V gene TRBV27 combines with J gene TRBJ2-7, with D unresolved. The CDR3 is made up of 13 amino acids. Germline V CDR1 and CDR2: MNHEY, SMNVEV (reference sequence). Trimming shortened V by 5 bases and J by 2 bases, and 10 bases separated the two germline ends. Here the CDR3 reads CASSRSLAYEQYF. CDR3 nucleotide sequence: TGTGCCAGCAGTCGATCCCTAGCCTACGAGCAGTACTTC.

Concerning this clone: This CDR3 is also generated by other DNA sequences in the sample. The chain joins TRBV15 to TRBJ1-5, with 7 positions matching TRBD1. The germline V gene encodes CDR1 LNHNV and CDR2 YYDKDF (reference sequence). The V segment lost 0 bases and the J segment 4 bases; nucleotides outside the gene matches: 9. CDR3 size: 17 residues. CDR3 protein: CATSRESSGGSNQPQHF. In DNA, the CDR3 is TGTGCCACCAGCAGAGAAAGTTCAGGGGGGAGTAATCAGCCCCAGCATTTT.

To note about this clone: The junction shows a germline mismatch at one end, possibly a read error. The chain recombines TRBV5-1 with TRBJ2-2, with D possibly being TRBD2 (5 bases). CDR3 length equals 14 residues. The germline V gene encodes CDR1 SGHRS and CDR2 YFSETQ. CDR3 protein: CASSPDTITGEPFF. CDR3 bases: TGCGCCAGCAGCCCGGATACTATCACCGGGGAGCCGTTTTTT.

The chain couples TRBV5-1 to TRBJ2-5; tentative D call: TRBD1 (6 bases). CDR1 is SGHRS, CDR2 YFSETQ, per germline. V was pared by 4 bases and J by 4 bases, with 17 bases between. The CDR3 is 15 residues long. The CDR3 DNA reads TGCGCCAGCAGCCCACACCGGGACACAGGAGAGACCCAGTACTTC. As protein: CASSPHRDTGETQYF.

The gene calls are TRBV12-5 and TRBJ2-7, with D maybe TRBD1 (5 bases). Trimming removed 3 bases at V and 6 bases at J, with 15 bases between. CDR1 is LGHNT, CDR2 FRNRAP, per germline. The CDR3 runs to 14 residues. The CDR3 loop reads CASGFETETFEQYF. CDR3 bases: TGTGCTAGTGGTTTCGAGACAGAAACCTTCGAGCAGTACTTC.

The sample holds a few counts of this clone. Other nucleotide sequences in the sample specify the same CDR3. V usage is TRBV19 and J usage is TRBJ1-1; D gene uncertain. V lost 1 base and J 5 bases, leaving 5 bases between the germline ends. The CDR3 sequence is 12 residues long. Germline CDR1 reads LNHDA; CDR2 reads SQIVND (reference sequence). The CDR3 DNA is TGTGCCAGTAGTATAGGGGAGACTGAAGCTTTCTTT. As protein: CASSIGETEAFF.

A few counts support this clone. The rearrangement joins TRBV5-5 to TRBJ1-4; perhaps TRBD1 as D (5 bases). V was clipped by 4 bases and J by 8 bases, with 12 bases between them. Per the germline V gene, CDR1 is SGHKS and CDR2 is YYEKEE (reference sequence). The CDR3 spans 13 residues. CDR3 coding DNA: TGTGCCAGCAGCGGGCGACGGGGGGAAAAACTGTTTTTT. Protein: CASSGRRGEKLFF.